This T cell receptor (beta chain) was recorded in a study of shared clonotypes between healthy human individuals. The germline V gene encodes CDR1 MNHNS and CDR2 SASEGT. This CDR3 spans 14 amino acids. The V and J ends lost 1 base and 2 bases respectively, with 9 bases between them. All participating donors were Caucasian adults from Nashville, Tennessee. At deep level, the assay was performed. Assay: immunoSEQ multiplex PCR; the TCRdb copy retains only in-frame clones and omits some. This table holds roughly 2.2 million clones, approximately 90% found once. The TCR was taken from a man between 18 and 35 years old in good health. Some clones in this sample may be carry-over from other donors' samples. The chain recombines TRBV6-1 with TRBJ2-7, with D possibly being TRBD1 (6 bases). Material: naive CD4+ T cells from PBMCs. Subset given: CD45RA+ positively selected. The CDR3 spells CASSEVRGPYEQYF. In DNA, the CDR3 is TGTGCCAGCAGTGAAGTCAGGGGACCCTACGAGCAGTACTTC.